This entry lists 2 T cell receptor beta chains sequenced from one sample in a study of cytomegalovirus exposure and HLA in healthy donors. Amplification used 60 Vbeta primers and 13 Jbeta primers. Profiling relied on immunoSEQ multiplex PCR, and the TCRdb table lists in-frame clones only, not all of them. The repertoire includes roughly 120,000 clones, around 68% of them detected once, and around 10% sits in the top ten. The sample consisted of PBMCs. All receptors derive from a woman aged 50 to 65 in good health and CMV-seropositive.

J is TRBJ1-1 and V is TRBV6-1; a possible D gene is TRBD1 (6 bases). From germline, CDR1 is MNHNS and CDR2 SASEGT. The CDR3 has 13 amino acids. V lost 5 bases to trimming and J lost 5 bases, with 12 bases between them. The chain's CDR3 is CASSLRQETEAFF. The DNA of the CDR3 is TGTGCCAGCAGTTTAAGACAGGAGACTGAAGCTTTCTTT.

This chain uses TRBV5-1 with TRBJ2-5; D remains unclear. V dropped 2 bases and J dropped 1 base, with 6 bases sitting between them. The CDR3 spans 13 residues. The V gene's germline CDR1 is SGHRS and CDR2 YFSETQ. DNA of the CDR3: TGCGCCAGCAGCTTAACGGTCCAAGAGACCCAGTACTTC. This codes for CASSLTVQETQYF.